This entry is about one T cell receptor beta chain. This clonotype showed up just once. Which antigen it targets is not known. Base qualities are missing; no much larger clone stands one base away. One read alone lends weak support. V is trimmed back by 4 bases and J by 7 bases, and the junction contains 6 bases that no gene match accounts for. The CDR3 holds 16 amino acids from the cysteine to the phenylalanine. Only CDR3 DNA remains: 48 bases, in frame from the first base. The germline V gene sets CDR1 to SGHRS and CDR2 to YFSETQ. These data come from a study of patients and donors after allogeneic stem cell transplantation (TCRdb year 2020). To prepare the library, RT-PCR was applied. These reads were obtained on a NextSeq 550. The public sequencing data were trimmed at Q25 with fastp and processed into clonotypes with MiXCR by TCRdb, which kept only in-frame beta chains. Each CDR3 protein appears once, grouped with its most common genes and DNA. The sample includes fewer than 500,000 distinct CDR3 sequences, with around 15% observed a single time. The top ten clonotypes cover about 7% of the sample.

The chain was built from TRBV5-1 and TRBJ2-2, with 14 junctional bases fitting TRBD2. The clonotype was recovered from a human donor who was either an allogeneic HSCT recipient or a stem cell or donor lymphocyte infusion donor (not recorded which). It is not recorded whose cells these are; they may come from a transplant donor. The sample was blood, either unsorted or a sorted T cell fraction (not recorded which). The DNA sequence is TGCGCCAGCAGCCGACTAGCGGGGGGGCCAAACGGGGAGCTGTTTTTT. It translates as CASSRLAGGPNGELFF.